Sequencing of this TCR beta chain was carried out in a study of post-analysis software for immune sequencing data. Study-level background: Multiple sclerosis in the patients followed relapsing-remitting, secondary progressive and progressive-relapsing courses.

Notes on this clonotype: Its matching antigen is unknown.

The study, taken as a whole, reports: Multiple sclerosis was associated with a significant reduction in normalized Chao1 diversity relative to controls.

Sequencing libraries made from TCR beta cDNA carried unique molecular identifiers. With roughly 0.95 to 11 million T cells as the source, 500,000 to 650,000 cDNA molecules resulted. TCRdb itself ran the PCR reads through MiXCR, one entry per CDR3 protein. This sample has a few hundred thousand distinct CDR3 sequences, with 30% to 40% found just once. The TCR was taken from a girl aged 2 to 17 with multiple sclerosis. Sequenced sample: blood.

CDR3 nucleotide sequence: TGTGCCAGCAGCTTTACAGATCAAGAGACCCAGTACTTC. It encodes CASSFTDQETQYF. The chain joins TRBV11-2 to TRBJ2-5, with D uncertain. Germline loops: CDR1 SGHAT, CDR2 FQNNGV. CDR3 length equals 13 residues. V was pared by 3 bases and J by 2 bases, with 7 bases between.